The entry that follows covers one TCR beta chain sequence. What it binds is unknown. From germline, CDR1 is GTSNPN and CDR2 SVGIG (reference sequence). V lost 5 bases and J lost 2, with 12 bases in between. The CDR3 covers 13 residues. This entry belongs to a study of CD8+ T cells in alopecia areata. Described treatment: oral pan-JAK inhibitor, 5-10 mg twice daily. Extracted RNA was reverse transcribed into cDNA, the sequencing template. Sequencing was performed with immunoSEQ multiplex PCR; in TCRdb, only in-frame clones are kept and a portion is missing. The sample carries approximately 170,000 clones, around 60% recorded once. Overall study results and limits: Among patients, TCR sharing was less clear than in mice, a difference possibly due in part to HLA diversity in the patient population. While tofacitinib was given, many expanded lesional clones persisted in scalp and blood.

This sequence was found in a human donor with alopecia areata. The sequencing used CD4+ T cells sorted from blood, collected at week 4, from a patient treated with tofacitinib. This chain links TRBV30 with TRBJ2-5, with D possibly TRBD1 on 5 matching bases. CDR3 nucleotide sequence: TGTGCCTGGGGGGTTCAGGGACAAGAGACCCAGTACTTC. It specifies CAWGVQGQETQYF.